What follows describes a single TCR beta chain. This record belongs to a study of shared clonotypes between healthy human individuals. Generated by immunoSEQ multiplex PCR, the TCRdb table keeps only in-frame clones and is missing some. The sample contains about 610,000 clones, about 97% of which appear only once. This TCR was recovered from a woman in her 30s in good health. Sequencing input: naive CD4+ T cells sorted from blood. The subset here: CD45RA+ positively selected.

CDR3 region: CASSYSSLRAEQYF. DNA for the CDR3: TGTGCCAGCAGTTACTCGAGCTTACGAGCCGAGCAGTACTTC. V usage is TRBV6-6 and J usage is TRBJ2-7; D is uncertain. The length of the CDR3 is 14 residues. V was trimmed by 0 bases and J by 6 bases, leaving 12 bases between them. The germline CDR1 and CDR2 sequences are MNHNY and SVGAGI (reference sequence).